Listed below are T cell receptor beta chains from one sample, sequenced in a study of T cell changes during pregnancy in multiple sclerosis. Sequencing used immunoSEQ multiplex PCR; TCRdb keeps in-frame clones, though not all of them. The sample has tens of thousands of clones, roughly 90% seen once. Source: CD4+ T cells from peripheral blood mononuclear cells, taken in the first trimester of pregnancy. Receptors originate from a female donor in good health, enrolled as a control in a pregnancy study. The CDR3 runs from the conserved cysteine through the conserved F or W. Each record gives: D gene, J gene, clone size, V gene, CDR3 protein, CDR3 DNA. A D gene is named only where the DNA matches it firmly. Clone sizes are given selectively: once, few, many, or a class where the clone is expanded.

>TRBD1|TRBJ2-7|-|TRBV19
CASSTRRDRGSEQYF
TGTGCCAGTAGCACCCGCCGGGACAGGGGGTCCGAGCAGTACTTC
>TRBD1|TRBJ1-2|few|TRBV19
CATRDRGLFYGYTF
TGTGCCACCAGGGACAGGGGGCTTTTCTATGGCTACACCTTC
>-|TRBJ2-6|-|TRBV19
CASSVQGPPGANVLTF
TGTGCCAGTAGTGTGCAGGGGCCGCCGGGGGCCAACGTCCTGACTTTC
>TRBD1|TRBJ1-4|-|TRBV23-1
CASSPRNSDREVRTNEKLFF
TGCGCCAGCAGTCCTCGAAACTCGGACAGGGAAGTAAGGACTAATGAAAAACTGTTTTTT
>-|TRBJ1-5|-|TRBV7-6
CASSLGGGFNQPQHF
TGTGCCAGCAGCTTAGGGGGGGGGTTTAATCAGCCCCAGCATTTT
>TRBD2|TRBJ2-4|-|TRBV18
CASSPPNSGSGGNIQYF
TGTGCCAGCTCACCACCGAATAGCGGGAGCGGTGGAAACATTCAGTACTTC
>TRBD2|TRBJ2-1|-|TRBV6-1
CASRPTTSRKQFF
TGTGCCAGCAGGCCAACGACTAGCAGAAAGCAGTTCTTC
>-|TRBJ2-3|-|TRBV11-2
CASSFERSSTDTQYF
TGTGCCAGCAGCTTCGAGCGGTCTAGCACAGATACGCAGTATTTT
>-|TRBJ2-7|-|TRBV19
CASSIPGHSYEQYF
TGTGCCAGTAGTATACCGGGACATAGCTACGAGCAGTACTTC
>TRBD1|TRBJ2-7|-|TRBV19
CASSASAGTAPYEQYF
TGTGCCAGTAGTGCCTCTGCCGGGACAGCACCCTACGAGCAGTACTTC
>-|TRBJ1-4|once|TRBV7-9
CASSSTSPQRGEKLFF
TGTGCCAGCAGCTCCACCTCCCCGCAGAGAGGTGAAAAACTGTTTTTT
>TRBD1|TRBJ2-7|-|TRBV4-3
CASSQLQGAGEQYF
TGCGCCAGCAGCCAACTCCAGGGGGCTGGCGAGCAGTACTTC
>-|TRBJ1-1|-|TRBV11-3
CASSPIAPNTEAFF
TGTGCCAGCAGCCCAATAGCGCCTAACACTGAAGCTTTCTTT
>TRBD2|TRBJ2-7|-|TRBV27
CASGLAESYEQYF
TGTGCCAGCGGACTAGCGGAGTCCTACGAGCAGTACTTC